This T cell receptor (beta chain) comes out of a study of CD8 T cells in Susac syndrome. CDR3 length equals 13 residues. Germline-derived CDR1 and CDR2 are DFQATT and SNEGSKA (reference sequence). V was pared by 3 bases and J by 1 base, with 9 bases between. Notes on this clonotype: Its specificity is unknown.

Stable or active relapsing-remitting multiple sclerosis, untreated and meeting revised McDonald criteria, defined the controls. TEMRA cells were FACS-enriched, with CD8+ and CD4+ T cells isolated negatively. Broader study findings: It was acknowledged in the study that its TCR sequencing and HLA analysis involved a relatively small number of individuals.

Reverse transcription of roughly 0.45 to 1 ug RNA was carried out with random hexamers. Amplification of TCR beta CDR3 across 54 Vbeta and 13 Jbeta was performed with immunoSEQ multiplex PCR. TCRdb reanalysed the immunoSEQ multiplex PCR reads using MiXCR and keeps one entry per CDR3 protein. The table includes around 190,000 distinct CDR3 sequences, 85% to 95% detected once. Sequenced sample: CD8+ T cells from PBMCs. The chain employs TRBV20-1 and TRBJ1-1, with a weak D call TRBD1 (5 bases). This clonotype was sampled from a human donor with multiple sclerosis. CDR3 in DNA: TGCAGTGCTAGTAAGCAGGGGAACACTGAAGCTTTCTTT. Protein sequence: CSASKQGNTEAFF.